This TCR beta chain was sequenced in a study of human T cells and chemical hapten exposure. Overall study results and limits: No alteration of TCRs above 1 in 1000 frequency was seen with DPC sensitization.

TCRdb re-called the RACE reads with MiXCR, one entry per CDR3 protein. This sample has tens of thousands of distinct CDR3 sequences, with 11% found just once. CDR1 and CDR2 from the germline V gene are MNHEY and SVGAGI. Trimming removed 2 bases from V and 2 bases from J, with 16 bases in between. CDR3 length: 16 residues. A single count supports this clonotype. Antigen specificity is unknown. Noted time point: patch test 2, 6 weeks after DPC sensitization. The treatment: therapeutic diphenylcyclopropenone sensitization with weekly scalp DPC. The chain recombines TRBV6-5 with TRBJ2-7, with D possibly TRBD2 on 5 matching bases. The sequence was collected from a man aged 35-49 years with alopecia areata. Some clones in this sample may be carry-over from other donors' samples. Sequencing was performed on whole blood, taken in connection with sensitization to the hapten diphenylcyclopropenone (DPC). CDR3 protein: CASSYRQFGETYEQYF. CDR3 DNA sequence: TGTGCCAGCAGTTACCGCCAATTCGGGGAAACCTACGAGCAGTACTTC.